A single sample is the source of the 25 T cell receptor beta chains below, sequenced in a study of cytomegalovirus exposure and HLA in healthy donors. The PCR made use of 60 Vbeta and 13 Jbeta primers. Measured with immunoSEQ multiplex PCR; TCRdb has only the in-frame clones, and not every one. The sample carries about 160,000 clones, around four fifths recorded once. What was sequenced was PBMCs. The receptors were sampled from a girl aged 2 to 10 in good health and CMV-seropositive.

This chain's CDR3 is CAISGGSGSREQFF. CDR3 sequence (DNA): TGTGCCATCAGTGGAGGTAGCGGGAGCAGGGAGCAGTTCTTC. The chain carries TRBV10-3 and TRBJ2-1, with TRBD2 identical over 9 bases. Trimming at V came to 4 bases and at J to 10 bases, leaving 8 bases not matched to a gene. Germline CDR1 is ENHRY and CDR2 is SYGVKD. CDR3 length: 14 residues.

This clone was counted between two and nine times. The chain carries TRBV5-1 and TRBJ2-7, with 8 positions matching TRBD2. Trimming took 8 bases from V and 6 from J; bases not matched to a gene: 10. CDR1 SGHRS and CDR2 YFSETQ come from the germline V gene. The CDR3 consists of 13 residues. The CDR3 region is CASKRERSSEQYF. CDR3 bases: TGCGCCAGTAAGCGGGAGAGAAGCTCCGAGCAGTACTTC. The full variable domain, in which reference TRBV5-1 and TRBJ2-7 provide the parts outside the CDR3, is KAGVTQTPRYLIKTRGQQVTLSCSPISGHRSVSWYQQTPGQGLQFLFEYFSETQRNKGNFPGRFSGRQFSNSRSEMNVSTLELGDSALYLCASKRERSSEQYFGPGTRLTVT.

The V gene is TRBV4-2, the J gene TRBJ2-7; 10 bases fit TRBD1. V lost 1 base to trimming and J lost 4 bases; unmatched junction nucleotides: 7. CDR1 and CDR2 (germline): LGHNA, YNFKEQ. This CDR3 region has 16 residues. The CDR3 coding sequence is TGTGCCAGCAGCCAAGGAGGGGGACAGGGGCGATACGAGCAGTACTTC. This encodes CASSQGGGQGRYEQYF.

In nucleotides, the CDR3 is TGCGCCAGCAGCCCGGGACACAGGAGCCCCTATGGCTACACCTTC. This codes for CASSPGHRSPYGYTF. This chain links TRBV4-1 with TRBJ1-2; possibly TRBD1 for D (6 bases). The CDR3 consists of 15 residues. Per the germline V gene, CDR1 is MGHRA and CDR2 is YSYEKL. Trimming took off 4 bases at V and 4 bases at J, with 16 bases between the two ends.

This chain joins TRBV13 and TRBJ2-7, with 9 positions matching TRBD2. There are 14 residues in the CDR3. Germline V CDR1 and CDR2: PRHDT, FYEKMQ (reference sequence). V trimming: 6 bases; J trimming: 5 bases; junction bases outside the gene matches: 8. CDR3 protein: CASSDSGRVHEQYF. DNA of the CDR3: TGTGCCAGCAGTGATAGCGGGAGAGTCCACGAGCAGTACTTC.

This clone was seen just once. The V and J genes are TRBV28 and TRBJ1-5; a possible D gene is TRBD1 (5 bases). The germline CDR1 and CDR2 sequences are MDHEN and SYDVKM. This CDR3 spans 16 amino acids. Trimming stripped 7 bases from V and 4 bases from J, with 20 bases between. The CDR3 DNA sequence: TGTGCCAGCACATCACGGTTTGGGCAGGGTAATCAGCCCCAGCATTTT. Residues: CASTSRFGQGNQPQHF.

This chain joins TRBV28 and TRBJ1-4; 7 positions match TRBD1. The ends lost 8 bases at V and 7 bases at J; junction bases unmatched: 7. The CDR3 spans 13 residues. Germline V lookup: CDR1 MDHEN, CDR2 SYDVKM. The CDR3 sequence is CASGTGTAEKLFF. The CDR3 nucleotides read TGTGCCAGCGGAACCGGGACAGCTGAAAAACTGTTTTTT.

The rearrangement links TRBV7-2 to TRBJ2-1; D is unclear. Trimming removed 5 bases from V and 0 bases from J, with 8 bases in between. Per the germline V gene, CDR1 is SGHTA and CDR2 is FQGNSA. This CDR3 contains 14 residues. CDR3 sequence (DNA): TGTGCCAGCAGCCCGCGGAGCTCCTACAATGAGCAGTTCTTC. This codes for CASSPRSSYNEQFF.

The CDR3 loop reads CASSQDPRSSSYNEQFF. In nucleotides, the CDR3 is TGCGCCAGCAGCCAAGATCCGAGGTCAAGCTCCTACAATGAGCAGTTCTTC. The rearrangement links TRBV4-1 to TRBJ2-1; D gene uncertain. Germline loops: CDR1 MGHRA, CDR2 YSYEKL. Trimming shortened V by 0 bases and J by 0 bases, and 12 bases separated the two germline ends. The CDR3 runs to 17 residues.

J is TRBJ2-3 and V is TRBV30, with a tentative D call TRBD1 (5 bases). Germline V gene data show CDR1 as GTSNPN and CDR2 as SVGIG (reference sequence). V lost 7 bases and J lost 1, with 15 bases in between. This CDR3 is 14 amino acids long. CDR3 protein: CAYDSGVRTDTQYF. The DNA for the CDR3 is TGTGCCTATGACAGTGGGGTACGCACAGATACGCAGTATTTT.

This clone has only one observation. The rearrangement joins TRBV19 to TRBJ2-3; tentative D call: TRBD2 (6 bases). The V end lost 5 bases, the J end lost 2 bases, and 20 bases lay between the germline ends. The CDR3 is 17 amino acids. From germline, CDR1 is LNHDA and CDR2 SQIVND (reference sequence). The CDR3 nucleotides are TGTGCCAGTAGTCCCCCATCAGGGCGGGGCCACACAGATACGCAGTATTTT. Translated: CASSPPSGRGHTDTQYF.

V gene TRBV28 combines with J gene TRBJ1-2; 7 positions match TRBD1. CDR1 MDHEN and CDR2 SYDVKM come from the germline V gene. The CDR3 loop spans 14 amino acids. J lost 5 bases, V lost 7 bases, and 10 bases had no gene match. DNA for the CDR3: TGTGCCAGCACAAACAGGGGATACCCTTATGGCTACACCTTC. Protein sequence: CASTNRGYPYGYTF.

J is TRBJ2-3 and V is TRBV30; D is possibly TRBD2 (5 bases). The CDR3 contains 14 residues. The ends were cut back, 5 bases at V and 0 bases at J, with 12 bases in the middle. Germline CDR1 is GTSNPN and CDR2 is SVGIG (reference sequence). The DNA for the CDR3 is TGTGCCTGGTCGGCTAGCCGTAGCACAGATACGCAGTATTTT. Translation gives CAWSASRSTDTQYF. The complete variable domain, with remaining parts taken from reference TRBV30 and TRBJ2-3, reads SQTIHQWPATLVQPVGSPLSLECTVEGTSNPNLYWYRQAAGRGLQLLFYSVGIGQISSEVPQNLSASRPQDRQFILSSKKLLLSDSGFYLCAWSASRSTDTQYFGPGTRLTVL.

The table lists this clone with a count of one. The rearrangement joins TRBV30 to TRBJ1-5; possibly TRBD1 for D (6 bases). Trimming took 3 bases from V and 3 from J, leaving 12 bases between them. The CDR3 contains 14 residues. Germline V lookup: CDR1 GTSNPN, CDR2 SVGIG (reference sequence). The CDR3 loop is CAWRFGDTNQPQHF. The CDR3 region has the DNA TGTGCCTGGAGGTTCGGGGACACCAATCAGCCCCAGCATTTT.

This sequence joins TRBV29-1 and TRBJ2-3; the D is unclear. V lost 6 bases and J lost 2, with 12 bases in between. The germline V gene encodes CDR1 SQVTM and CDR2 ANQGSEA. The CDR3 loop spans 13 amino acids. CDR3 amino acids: CSVNKPNTDTQYF. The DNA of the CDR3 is TGCAGCGTGAATAAGCCCAACACAGATACGCAGTATTTT.

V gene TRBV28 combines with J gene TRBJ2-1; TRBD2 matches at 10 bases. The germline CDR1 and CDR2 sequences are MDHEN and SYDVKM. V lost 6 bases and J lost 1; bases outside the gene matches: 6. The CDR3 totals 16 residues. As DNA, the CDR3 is TGTGCCAGCAGCGCTAGCGGGAGTTGGTCCTACAATGAGCAGTTCTTC. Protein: CASSASGSWSYNEQFF.

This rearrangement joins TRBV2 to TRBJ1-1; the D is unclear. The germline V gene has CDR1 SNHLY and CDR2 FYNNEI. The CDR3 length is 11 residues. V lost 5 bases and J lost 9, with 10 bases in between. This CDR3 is CASSFRFQAFF. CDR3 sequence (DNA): TGTGCCAGCAGTTTCCGGTTTCAAGCTTTCTTT. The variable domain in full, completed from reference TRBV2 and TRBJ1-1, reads EPEVTQTPSHQVTQMGQEVILRCVPISNHLYFYWYRQILGQKVEFLVSFYNNEISEKSEIFDDQFSVERPDGSNFTLKIRSTKLEDSAMYFCASSFRFQAFFGQGTRLTVV.

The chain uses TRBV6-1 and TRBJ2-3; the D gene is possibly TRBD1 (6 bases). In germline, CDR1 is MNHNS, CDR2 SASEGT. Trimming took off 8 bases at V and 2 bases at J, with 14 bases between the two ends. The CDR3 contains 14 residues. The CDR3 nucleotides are TGTGCCAGCCATCTAGGGGGTCCCACAGATACGCAGTATTTT. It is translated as CASHLGGPTDTQYF.

The CDR3 bases are TGCGCCAGCAGCCAAGGGGGACTCGGGAACACTGAAGCTTTCTTT. This encodes CASSQGGLGNTEAFF. The chain links TRBV4-1 to TRBJ1-1, with a tentative D call TRBD1 (5 bases). The CDR3 extends over 15 amino acids. Germline values: CDR1 MGHRA, CDR2 YSYEKL. Deletions cut 1 base from V and 1 base from J, with 10 bases between.

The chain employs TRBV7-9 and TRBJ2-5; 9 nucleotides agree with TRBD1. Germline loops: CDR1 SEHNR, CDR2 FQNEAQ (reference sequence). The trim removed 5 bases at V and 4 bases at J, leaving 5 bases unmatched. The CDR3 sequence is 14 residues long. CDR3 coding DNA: TGTGCCAGCAGCATTGAGACAGGGGGAGAGACCCAGTACTTC. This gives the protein CASSIETGGETQYF.

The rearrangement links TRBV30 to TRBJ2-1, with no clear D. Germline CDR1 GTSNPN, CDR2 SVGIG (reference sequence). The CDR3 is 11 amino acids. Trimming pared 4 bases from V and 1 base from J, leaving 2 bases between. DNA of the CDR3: TGTGCCTGGATATCCTACAATGAGCAGTTCTTC. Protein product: CAWISYNEQFF.

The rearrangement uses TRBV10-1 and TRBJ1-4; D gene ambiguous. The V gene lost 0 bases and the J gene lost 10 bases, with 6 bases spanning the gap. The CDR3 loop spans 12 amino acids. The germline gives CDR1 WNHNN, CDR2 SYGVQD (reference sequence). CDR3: CASSESGRKLFF. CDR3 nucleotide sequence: TGCGCCAGCAGTGAGTCGGGGAGAAAACTGTTTTTT.

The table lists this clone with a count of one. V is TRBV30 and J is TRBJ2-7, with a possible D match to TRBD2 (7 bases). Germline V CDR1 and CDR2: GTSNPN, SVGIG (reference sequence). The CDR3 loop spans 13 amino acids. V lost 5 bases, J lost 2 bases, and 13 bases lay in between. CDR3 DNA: TGTGCCTGGGGTGGCGGGGGCGCCTACGAGCAGTACTTC. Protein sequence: CAWGGGGAYEQYF.

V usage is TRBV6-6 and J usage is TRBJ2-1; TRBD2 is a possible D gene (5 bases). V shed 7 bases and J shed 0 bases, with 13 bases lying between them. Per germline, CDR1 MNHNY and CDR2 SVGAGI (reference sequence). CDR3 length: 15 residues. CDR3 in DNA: TGTGCCAGCACAAAAGAGCGGCCCTCCTACAATGAGCAGTTCTTC. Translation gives CASTKERPSYNEQFF.

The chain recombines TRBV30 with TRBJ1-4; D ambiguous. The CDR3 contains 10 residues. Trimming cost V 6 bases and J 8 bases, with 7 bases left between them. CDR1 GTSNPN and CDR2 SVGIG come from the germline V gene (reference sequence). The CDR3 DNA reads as TGTGCCTGCGGGGAGGAAAAACTGTTTTTT. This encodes CACGEEKLFF.